These 4 T cell receptor beta chains were all obtained from the same sample, sequenced in a study of blood T cell repertoires in COVID-19. Repertoires were generated with immunoSEQ multiplex PCR, while TCRdb's copy carries only in-frame clones and drops some. The table includes over 350,000 clones, about 85% detected once. Sequencing used PBMCs or T cells enriched from blood (not recorded which). All receptors come from a woman aged 18-29 years with acute COVID-19.

V is TRBV5-4 and J is TRBJ2-7; maybe TRBD2 (5 bases). Germline CDR1 and CDR2: SGHNT and YYREEE (reference sequence). The CDR3 length is 13 residues. The V and J ends lost 5 bases and 2 bases respectively, with 11 bases between them. CDR3 loop: CASSSTTAYEQYF. The DNA for the CDR3 is TGTGCCAGCAGTTCGACTACCGCCTACGAGCAGTACTTC.

The rearrangement links TRBV7-8 to TRBJ1-5; TRBD1 matches 9 bases. Germline CDR1 and CDR2: SGHVS and FQNEAQ. The CDR3 covers 16 residues. J lost 11 bases, V lost 7 bases, and 18 bases had no gene match. CDR3 nucleotides: TGTGCCAGCAACCCGCAACAGGGGGCTATCATTTCTACCCAGCATTTT. Residues: CASNPQQGAIISTQHF.

This clone was seen more than once but under ten times. The CDR3 sequence is CASSLGLSNQPQHF. CDR3 nucleotide sequence: TGCGCCAGCAGCCTCGGACTTAGCAATCAGCCCCAGCATTTT. The chain is built from TRBV4-1 and TRBJ1-5, with D uncertain. CDR1 MGHRA and CDR2 YSYEKL come from the germline V gene. The V end was cut by 4 bases, the J end by 0 bases, with 7 bases between. This CDR3 is built from 14 residues.

The chain employs TRBV27 and TRBJ1-1, with no clear D. The CDR3 covers 14 residues. Trimming left V 3 bases short and J 1 base short, with 9 bases between. Germline V gene data show CDR1 as MNHEY and CDR2 as SMNVEV (reference sequence). Here the CDR3 DNA reads TGTGCCAGCAGTTTTGGCAGCGCGAACACTGAAGCTTTCTTT. Translation: CASSFGSANTEAFF.